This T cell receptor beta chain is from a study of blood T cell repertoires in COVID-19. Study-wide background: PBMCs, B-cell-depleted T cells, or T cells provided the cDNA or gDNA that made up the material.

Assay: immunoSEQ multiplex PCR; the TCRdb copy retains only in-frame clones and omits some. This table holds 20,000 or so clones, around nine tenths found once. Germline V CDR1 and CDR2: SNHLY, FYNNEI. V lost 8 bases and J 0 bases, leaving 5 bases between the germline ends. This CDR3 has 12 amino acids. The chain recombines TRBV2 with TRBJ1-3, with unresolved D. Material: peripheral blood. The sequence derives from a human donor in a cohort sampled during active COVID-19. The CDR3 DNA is TGTGCCAGCGGAGCCTCTGGAAACACCATATATTTT. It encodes CASGASGNTIYF.